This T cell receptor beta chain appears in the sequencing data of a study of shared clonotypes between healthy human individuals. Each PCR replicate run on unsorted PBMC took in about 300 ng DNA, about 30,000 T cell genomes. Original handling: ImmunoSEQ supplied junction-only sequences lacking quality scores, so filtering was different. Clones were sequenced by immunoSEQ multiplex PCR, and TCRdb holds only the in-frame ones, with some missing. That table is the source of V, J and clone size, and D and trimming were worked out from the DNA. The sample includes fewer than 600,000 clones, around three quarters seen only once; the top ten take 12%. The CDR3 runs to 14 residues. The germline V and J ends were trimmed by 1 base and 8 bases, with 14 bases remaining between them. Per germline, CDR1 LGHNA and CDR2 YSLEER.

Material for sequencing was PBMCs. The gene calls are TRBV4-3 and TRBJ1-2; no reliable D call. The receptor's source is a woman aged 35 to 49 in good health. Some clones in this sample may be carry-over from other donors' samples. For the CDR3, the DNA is TGCGCCAGCAGCCAAGTCGGCCCTGCGGGAGGCTACACCTTC. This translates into CASSQVGPAGGYTF.